Presented here are 30 T cell receptor beta chains from one specimen sequenced in a study of technical replicates of blood from a handful of donors (dated 2017 in TCRdb). The library came from the immunoSEQ multiplex PCR assay. Held by TCRdb, this immuneACCESS table contains in-frame sequences only and omits some clones. Under half of the omission traces to an unresolved V gene where checked; the cause of the rest is unknown. The sample has fewer than 70,000 clones on record, roughly 94% of them singletons. The top ten clonotypes cover approximately 0.2% of the sample. Specimen: T cells isolated from PBMCs. The receptor set was obtained from a human donor in good health.

The chain recombines TRBV28 with TRBJ2-1; 12 nucleotides align to TRBD2. Trimming removed 2 bases from V and 8 bases from J; junction bases left unmatched: 10. The CDR3 is 17 amino acids. Germline V gives CDR1 MDHEN, CDR2 SYDVKM. This CDR3 reads CASSLGYGLAGRDEQFF. For the CDR3, the DNA is TGTGCCAGCAGTTTAGGTTACGGACTAGCGGGAAGGGATGAGCAGTTCTTC.

The chain is built from TRBV7-9 and TRBJ2-5, with D uncertain. The germline V gene has CDR1 SEHNR and CDR2 FQNEAQ (reference sequence). The CDR3 loop spans 12 amino acids. Trimming removed 5 bases at V and 2 bases at J, with 6 bases between. The CDR3 reads CASSSRQETQYF. Written as DNA, the CDR3 is TGTGCCAGCAGCAGCCGGCAAGAGACCCAGTACTTC.

This chain joins TRBV5-4 and TRBJ2-3, with TRBD2 identical over 12 bases. This CDR3 is 17 amino acids long. V gave up 4 bases and J gave up 6 bases; unmatched junction bases: 12. CDR1 SGHNT and CDR2 YYREEE come from the germline V gene (reference sequence). The CDR3 region has the DNA TGTGCCAGCAGCCAAACTAGCGGGGGGCCTACGGTGGATACGCAGTATTTT. Its translation: CASSQTSGGPTVDTQYF.

V is TRBV7-9 and J is TRBJ2-1, with 10 bases identical to TRBD2. The J segment lost 6 bases and the V segment lost 5 bases, leaving 7 bases of the junction unmatched. In germline, CDR1 is SEHNR, CDR2 FQNEAQ (reference sequence). The CDR3 length is 15 residues. The CDR3 loop is CASSRALAGTNEQFF. Written as DNA, the CDR3 is TGTGCCAGCAGCCGAGCACTAGCGGGAACCAATGAGCAGTTCTTC.

This chain connects TRBV9 to TRBJ1-6; tentative D call: TRBD1 (6 bases). V lost 3 bases and J 0 bases, leaving 16 bases between the germline ends. The CDR3 is made up of 18 amino acids. Germline-derived CDR1 and CDR2 are SGDLS and YYNGEE. The CDR3 DNA is TGTGCCAGCAGCGAGTCAAACAGGGACGACTCCTATAATTCACCCCTCCACTTT. Translated: CASSESNRDDSYNSPLHF.

The chain uses TRBV9 and TRBJ2-6, with 10 positions matching TRBD2. The CDR3 runs 18 residues. After removal of 0 bases from V and 0 bases from J, the junction contained 3 bases not matched to a gene. CDR1 is SGDLS, CDR2 YYNGEE, per germline. The CDR3: CASSVASGRVSGANVLTF. The CDR3 coding sequence is TGTGCCAGCAGCGTAGCGAGCGGGAGGGTCTCTGGGGCCAACGTCCTGACTTTC.

This chain connects TRBV5-5 to TRBJ2-3; TRBD2 matches 11 bases. The CDR3 sequence is 16 residues long. V trimming: 4 bases; J trimming: 2 bases; junction bases outside the gene matches: 6. Germline loops: CDR1 SGHKS, CDR2 YYEKEE (reference sequence). The CDR3 coding sequence is TGTGCCAGCAGCCCCTATAGCGGGGGGGACACAGATACGCAGTATTTT. It translates to CASSPYSGGDTDTQYF. Full variable domain (rest looked up from reference TRBV5-5 and TRBJ2-3): DAGVTQSPTHLIKTRGQQVTLRCSPISGHKSVSWYQQVLGQGPQFIFQYYEKEERGRGNFPDRFSARQFPNYSSELNVNALLLGDSALYLCASSPYSGGDTDTQYFGPGTRLTVL.

The CDR3 sequence: CASSSDRSSYEQYF. The CDR3 DNA sequence: TGTGCCAGCAGTTCGGACAGGAGCTCCTACGAGCAGTACTTC. This chain joins TRBV28 and TRBJ2-7; 7 bases agree with TRBD1. In germline, CDR1 is MDHEN, CDR2 SYDVKM. V trimming: 4 bases; J trimming: 0 bases; junction bases outside the gene matches: 3. This CDR3 is 14 amino acids long. Variable domain in full (rest from reference TRBV28 and TRBJ2-7): DVKVTQSSRYLVKRTGEKVFLECVQDMDHENMFWYRQDPGLGLRLIYFSYDVKMKEKGDIPEGYSVSREKKERFSLILESASTNQTSMYLCASSSDRSSYEQYFGPGTRLTVT.

The chain employs TRBV7-8 and TRBJ2-7; tentative D call: TRBD1 (6 bases). The V gene's germline CDR1 is SGHVS and CDR2 FQNEAQ. Trimming removed 6 bases from V and 0 bases from J, with 15 bases in between. The CDR3 totals 15 residues. The CDR3 DNA is TGTGCCAGCAGACAGGGCAAATTACTCTCCTACGAGCAGTACTTC. The encoded protein is CASRQGKLLSYEQYF.

The chain couples TRBV5-1 to TRBJ1-5; D is undetermined. This CDR3 comprises 16 residues. CDR1 SGHRS and CDR2 YFSETQ come from the germline V gene. V was cut by 4 bases and J by 2 bases, with 16 bases left in between. In DNA, the CDR3 is TGCGCCAGCAGCCTCGGGGAAAGTAGGGGCAATCAGCCCCAGCATTTT. Translated: CASSLGESRGNQPQHF.

J is TRBJ2-7 and V is TRBV9, with TRBD2 matching 10 bases. Germline CDR1 reads SGDLS; CDR2 reads YYNGEE. CDR3 size: 16 residues. J lost 6 bases, V lost 1 base, and 10 bases had no gene match. This chain's CDR3 is CASSVSRSTSGIEQYF. The CDR3 region has the DNA TGTGCCAGCAGCGTAAGCCGGAGCACTAGCGGGATCGAGCAGTACTTC.

The genes are TRBV9 and TRBJ1-2, with D hard to call. The germline V gene encodes CDR1 SGDLS and CDR2 YYNGEE. The CDR3 has 15 residues. Trimming removed 0 bases at V and 3 bases at J, with 12 bases between. CDR3 in amino acids: CASSVAAGKDYGYTF. The DNA of the CDR3 is TGTGCCAGCAGCGTAGCAGCAGGTAAAGACTATGGCTACACCTTC.

This chain uses TRBV5-1 with TRBJ2-1; TRBD1 matches at 7 bases. The V and J ends lost 0 bases and 7 bases, in that order; junction bases with no gene match: 4. Germline V lookup: CDR1 SGHRS, CDR2 YFSETQ. CDR3 length equals 14 residues. The CDR3 protein is CASSLAGQINEQFF. The CDR3 bases are TGCGCCAGCAGCTTGGCGGGACAGATAAATGAGCAGTTCTTC.

The chain links TRBV29-1 to TRBJ1-1; TRBD1 is a possible D gene (6 bases). This CDR3 has 13 amino acids. V was shortened by 4 bases and J by 1 base, with 10 bases between the two germline ends. CDR1 SQVTM and CDR2 ANQGSEA come from the germline V gene. CDR3 region: CSVVARGNTEAFF. In DNA form, the CDR3 reads TGCAGCGTTGTCGCCAGGGGGAACACTGAAGCTTTCTTT.

The V gene is TRBV6-5, the J gene TRBJ2-7, with D possibly TRBD2 on 7 matching bases. Germline V gives CDR1 MNHEY, CDR2 SVGAGI. This CDR3 region has 14 residues. V dropped 5 bases and J dropped 4 bases, with 15 bases sitting between them. The CDR3, as DNA: TGTGCCAGCAGTACGGGGGGCCGCAGGTACGAGCAGTACTTC. Residues: CASSTGGRRYEQYF.

The genes are TRBV15 and TRBJ2-1; 13 nucleotides match TRBD2. CDR1 is LNHNV, CDR2 YYDKDF, per germline (reference sequence). This CDR3 has 16 amino acids. V was pared by 0 bases and J by 10 bases, with 6 bases of the junction left unmatched. Here the CDR3 DNA reads TGTGCCACCAGCAGAGAGGGGGGACTAGCGGGATGGGAGCAGTTCTTC. It is translated as CATSREGGLAGWEQFF.

V is TRBV7-8 and J is TRBJ2-3; 15 positions agree with TRBD2. The CDR3 totals 19 residues. Unmatched junction bases numbered 5, after V lost 1 base and J lost 0 bases. The germline gives CDR1 SGHVS, CDR2 FQNEAQ. The CDR3 sequence: CASSLVGLAGGLSTDTQYF. The CDR3 nucleotides are TGTGCCAGCAGCTTAGTGGGACTAGCGGGGGGACTTAGCACAGATACGCAGTATTTT.

The chain couples TRBV7-9 to TRBJ1-1; the D is unclear. Germline CDR1 SEHNR, CDR2 FQNEAQ (reference sequence). The CDR3 covers 10 residues. V lost 8 bases, J lost 5 bases, and 6 bases lay in between. Here the CDR3 DNA reads TGTGCCAGCGGCCATACTGAAGCTTTCTTT. Its protein product is CASGHTEAFF.

This chain links TRBV6-6 with TRBJ2-5, with TRBD2 matching 12 bases. Germline trimming cut 4 bases from V and 5 bases from J; bases unmatched to any gene: 2. The CDR3 contains 14 residues. CDR1 and CDR2 from the germline V gene are MNHNY and SVGAGI (reference sequence). This CDR3 is CASSWTSGKETQYF. The CDR3 region has the DNA TGTGCCAGCAGTTGGACTAGCGGGAAGGAGACCCAGTACTTC.

The chain recombines TRBV5-6 with TRBJ2-7, with 10 bases matching TRBD2. The germline V gene encodes CDR1 SGHDT and CDR2 YYEEEE. Germline trimming cut 0 bases from V and 4 bases from J; bases unmatched to any gene: 7. The CDR3 loop spans 16 amino acids. CDR3 protein: CASSLALGLAAYEQYF. CDR3 bases: TGTGCCAGCAGCTTGGCATTAGGACTAGCGGCTTACGAGCAGTACTTC.

This clone has more than one count but fewer than ten. The chain is built from TRBV9 and TRBJ1-1, with a tentative D call TRBD1 (5 bases). Trimming left V 0 bases short and J 6 bases short, with 9 bases between. The CDR3 spans 13 residues. The germline CDR1 and CDR2 sequences are SGDLS and YYNGEE. This CDR3 is CASSVATGAEAFF. The CDR3 nucleotides read TGTGCCAGCAGCGTAGCTACGGGGGCTGAAGCTTTCTTT.

The chain joins TRBV11-3 to TRBJ2-7; 8 nucleotides align to TRBD2. The CDR3 has 15 amino acids. V dropped 2 bases and J dropped 6; count of bases not matched to a gene: 9. Germline CDR1 is SGHNT and CDR2 is YENEEA. The CDR3, as DNA: TGTGCCAGCAGCTTAATCCTAGCGGGCACGGGCGAGCAGTACTTC. Translated, it gives CASSLILAGTGEQYF.

The rearrangement uses TRBV5-6 and TRBJ2-7, with 9 bases lining up with TRBD2. V dropped 3 bases and J dropped 6; count of bases not matched to a gene: 10. This CDR3 is 15 amino acids long. The germline V gene has CDR1 SGHDT and CDR2 YYEEEE. The CDR3 region is CASSSYRLADLEQYF. In DNA form, the CDR3 reads TGTGCCAGCAGCTCCTATAGACTAGCGGATCTCGAGCAGTACTTC.

This rearrangement joins TRBV29-1 to TRBJ2-1, with D hard to call. The CDR3 is 13 amino acids. Per the germline V gene, CDR1 is SQVTM and CDR2 is ANQGSEA. Trimming removed 3 bases at V and 0 bases at J, with 6 bases between. CDR3 in amino acids: CSVDRSSYNEQFF. The CDR3 DNA sequence: TGCAGCGTTGATCGGAGCTCCTACAATGAGCAGTTCTTC.

The rearrangement uses TRBV11-2 and TRBJ1-1; 7 nucleotides align to TRBD1. The junction had 7 bases not matched to a gene; V was cut back by 4 bases and J by 5 bases. The germline V gene has CDR1 SGHAT and CDR2 FQNNGV. The CDR3 extends over 14 amino acids. CDR3 nucleotide sequence: TGTGCCAGCAGCTCATACAGGGGTCAGACTGAAGCTTTCTTT. This sequence encodes CASSSYRGQTEAFF.

The rearrangement uses TRBV7-9 and TRBJ1-4; TRBD1 matches 9 bases. Per the germline V gene, CDR1 is SEHNR and CDR2 is FQNEAQ (reference sequence). Trimming removed 5 bases from V and 6 bases from J; junction bases left unmatched: 10. This CDR3 region has 16 residues. The CDR3 DNA follows: TGTGCCAGCAGCCTACTCGGACAGGGGACGCATGAAAAACTGTTTTTT. Protein: CASSLLGQGTHEKLFF.

The chain uses TRBV5-6 and TRBJ1-5; the D gene is possibly TRBD1 (5 bases). The CDR3 is made up of 15 amino acids. The germline V gene has CDR1 SGHDT and CDR2 YYEEEE. The V and J ends lost 3 bases and 2 bases respectively, with 12 bases between them. For the CDR3, the DNA is TGTGCCAGCAGCTCTTCAGGGAGGGGCAATCAGCCCCAGCATTTT. Protein: CASSSSGRGNQPQHF.

This clone has only one observation. This rearrangement joins TRBV23-1 to TRBJ2-2, with a weak D call TRBD1 (5 bases). TRBV23-1 is reported as an ORF; its role is uncertain. The germline V and J ends were trimmed by 6 bases and 1 base, with 15 bases remaining between them. This CDR3 spans 16 amino acids. CDR3 region: CASSLFKQGNTGELFF. For the CDR3, the DNA is TGCGCCAGCAGCCTATTCAAGCAGGGGAACACCGGGGAGCTGTTTTTT.

The V and J genes are TRBV28 and TRBJ1-2, with D possibly matching TRBD1 (5 bases). Per germline, CDR1 MDHEN and CDR2 SYDVKM. This CDR3 is 11 amino acids long. Trimming took 3 bases from V and 9 from J, leaving 8 bases between them. In DNA form, the CDR3 reads TGTGCCAGCAGTTTTGACAGTAGCTACACCTTC. As protein: CASSFDSSYTF.

The chain recombines TRBV7-2 with TRBJ2-3, with TRBD2 matching over 11 bases. In germline, CDR1 is SGHTA, CDR2 FQGNSA. The ends lost 5 bases at V and 2 bases at J; junction bases unmatched: 6. The CDR3 extends over 16 amino acids. In DNA form, the CDR3 reads TGTGCCAGCAGCCCGAGACTAGCGGGGTACACAGATACGCAGTATTTT. This sequence encodes CASSPRLAGYTDTQYF.